The 18 T cell receptor beta chains listed next were all sequenced from one sample in a study of PD-1 blockade in classical Hodgkin lymphoma. Method: immunoSEQ multiplex PCR; TCRdb's copy keeps in-frame clones and lacks some. The data contain approximately 14,000 clones, roughly nine tenths of them seen just once; the ten biggest clones take up approximately 17%. The time point was: cycle 4 day 1 (C4D1), after less than 7 weeks of nivolumab. All patients experienced relapse after autologous stem cell transplantation, and brentuximab vedotin exposure was variable. Magnetic negative selection was used to purify CD8+ T cells from thawed PBMCs. The source material was CD8+ T cells from blood, sampled before the fourth cycle of nivolumab. The receptors come from a human donor with classical Hodgkin lymphoma.

The V and J genes are TRBV7-2 and TRBJ2-5; D remains unclear. The length of the CDR3 is 13 residues. Germline lookup yields CDR1 SGHTA and CDR2 FQGNSA. V shed 5 bases and J shed 2 bases, with 9 bases lying between them. CDR3 loop: CASSPLWQETQYF. CDR3 nucleotides: TGTGCCAGCAGCCCCCTGTGGCAAGAGACCCAGTACTTC.

This sequence joins TRBV7-6 and TRBJ2-3, with D hard to call. V was cut by 5 bases and J by 0 bases, with 27 bases left in between. There are 20 residues in the CDR3. CDR1 and CDR2 (germline): SGHVS, FNYEAQ. The CDR3 spells CASSILHGQELASSTDTQYF. The DNA for the CDR3 is TGTGCCAGCAGCATCCTCCATGGGCAGGAGTTGGCCTCTAGCACAGATACGCAGTATTTT.

The rearrangement uses TRBV19 and TRBJ2-3, with D possibly matching TRBD2 (6 bases). This CDR3 comprises 15 residues. Germline V CDR1 and CDR2: LNHDA, SQIVND (reference sequence). The V end lost 7 bases, the J end lost 2 bases, and 16 bases lay between the germline ends. CDR3: CASTQRGGITDTQYF. Written as DNA, the CDR3 is TGTGCCAGTACCCAACGGGGAGGTATCACAGATACGCAGTATTTT.

The V gene is TRBV19, the J gene TRBJ2-1, with D perhaps TRBD2 (7 bases). V lost 9 bases and J lost 8, with 29 bases in between. The CDR3 consists of 17 residues. In germline, CDR1 is LNHDA, CDR2 SQIVND (reference sequence). The CDR3 DNA follows: TGTGCCAGCAATTCTGTTGGGGGGGCATGGGGCCACGATGAGCAGTTCTTC. Translation: CASNSVGGAWGHDEQFF.

The chain combines TRBV7-9 with TRBJ2-7, with 9 bases identical to TRBD1. V dropped 4 bases and J dropped 2; count of bases not matched to a gene: 6. The CDR3 contains 15 residues. The germline V gene encodes CDR1 SEHNR and CDR2 FQNEAQ (reference sequence). CDR3 coding DNA: TGTGCCAGCAGCTCCTCCGGGACAGGGACCTACGAGCAGTACTTC. This encodes CASSSSGTGTYEQYF.

As DNA, the CDR3 is TGTGCCAGCAGTGGAGGGCCTCACCTTGGCTACACCTTC. Its protein is CASSGGPHLGYTF. The chain combines TRBV2 with TRBJ1-2, with D hard to call. From germline, CDR1 is SNHLY and CDR2 FYNNEI. V gave up 4 bases and J gave up 7 bases, with 13 bases separating them. This CDR3 contains 13 residues.

The chain uses TRBV21-1 and TRBJ1-5; TRBD1 is taken as the D call from the table, unchecked against the DNA. TRBV21-1 is a listed pseudogene. The CDR3 totals 14 residues. The CDR3 DNA sequence: TGTGCCAGCAGCACCGGACAGGGGGATCAGCCCCAGCATTTT. It translates to CASSTGQGDQPQHF.

The chain employs TRBV19 and TRBJ1-5; D not certain. The CDR3 runs 16 residues. Germline CDR1 is LNHDA and CDR2 is SQIVND (reference sequence). Trimming removed 4 bases from V and 2 bases from J, with 15 bases in between. CDR3 in amino acids: CASSTSTGFGNQPQHF. DNA for the CDR3: TGTGCCAGTAGTACCAGTACGGGTTTTGGCAATCAGCCCCAGCATTTT. The variable domain in full, with the rest retrieved from reference TRBV19 and TRBJ1-5, is DGGITQSPKYLFRKEGQNVTLSCEQNLNHDAMYWYRQDPGQGLRLIYYSQIVNDFQKGDIAEGYSVSREKKESFPLTVTSAQKNPTAFYLCASSTSTGFGNQPQHFGDGTRLSIL.

The chain has TRBV6-5 and TRBJ2-1, with 10 positions matching TRBD2. V shed 0 bases, J shed 7 bases, and the junction held 6 bases outside the gene matches. Germline V gene sequence: CDR1 MNHEY, CDR2 SVGAGI. The CDR3 sequence is 16 residues long. CDR3 amino acids: CASSYSKRGGRNEQFF. CDR3 nucleotides: TGTGCCAGCAGTTACTCGAAGCGGGGGGGCAGGAATGAGCAGTTCTTC.

This chain uses TRBV10-2 with TRBJ2-3; a possible D gene is TRBD2 (7 bases). CDR1 and CDR2 (germline): WSHSY, SAAADI. The CDR3 covers 15 residues. Trimming removed 6 bases from V and 4 bases from J, with 17 bases in between. CDR3 coding DNA: TGCGCCAGCAGCGGGGGAGGGACACCCCCAGATACGCAGTATTTT. Residues: CASSGGGTPPDTQYF.

This chain links TRBV7-9 with TRBJ2-5; weak D call: TRBD2 (6 bases). In germline, CDR1 is SEHNR, CDR2 FQNEAQ (reference sequence). The CDR3 sequence is 15 residues long. Trimming shortened V by 5 bases and J by 3 bases, and 16 bases separated the two germline ends. In DNA, the CDR3 is TGTGCCAGCAGCGCACCCGGAGGGGAGGAAGAGACCCAGTACTTC. It yields the protein CASSAPGGEEETQYF. Combining the CDR3 with reference TRBV7-9 and TRBJ2-5 gives the whole variable domain DTGVSQNPRHKITKRGQNVTFRCDPISEHNRLYWYRQTLGQGPEFLTYFQNEAQLEKSRLLSDRFSAERPKGSFSTLEIQRTEQGDSAMYLCASSAPGGEEETQYFGPGTRLLVL.

The V and J genes are TRBV27 and TRBJ2-1; D call uncertain. This CDR3 has 13 amino acids. V dropped 2 bases and J dropped 9 bases, with 11 bases sitting between them. Germline V CDR1 and CDR2: MNHEY, SMNVEV (reference sequence). The CDR3 reads CASSLQIGTEQFF. For the CDR3, the DNA is TGTGCCAGCAGTTTACAAATAGGAACTGAGCAGTTCTTC.

V is TRBV2 and J is TRBJ1-5; D call uncertain. V lost 4 bases to trimming and J lost 0 bases, with 7 bases between them. The germline gives CDR1 SNHLY, CDR2 FYNNEI. The CDR3 spans 14 residues. CDR3 nucleotides: TGTGCCAGCAGTGGTGAGGGTAGCAATCAGCCCCAGCATTTT. Its translation is CASSGEGSNQPQHF.

The rearrangement joins TRBV19 to TRBJ2-5; 7 bases are a match to TRBD2. There are 14 residues in the CDR3. Trimming cost V 1 base and J 4 bases; bases outside gene matches: 3. The germline gives CDR1 LNHDA, CDR2 SQIVND (reference sequence). CDR3 loop: CASSIVGGRETQYF. In DNA form, the CDR3 reads TGTGCCAGTAGTATAGTGGGCGGGAGAGAGACCCAGTACTTC.

The chain joins TRBV6-4 to TRBJ2-7; 8 bases match TRBD1. The germline V gene encodes CDR1 MRHNA and CDR2 SNTAGT. J lost 4 bases, V lost 2 bases, and 13 bases had no gene match. The CDR3 runs to 17 residues. The DNA of the CDR3 is TGTGCCAGCAGTGACCACAGGTCAGGGGGCGTTAGGTACGAGCAGTACTTC. Its protein product is CASSDHRSGGVRYEQYF.

The chain couples TRBV6-5 to TRBJ1-1, with no clear D. The CDR3 loop spans 14 amino acids. Looked up from germline, CDR1 is MNHEY and CDR2 is SVGAGI. Trimming removed 6 bases at V and 0 bases at J, with 11 bases between. The CDR3 sequence: CASSQSALNTEAFF. In nucleotides, the CDR3 is TGTGCCAGCAGCCAATCCGCGTTGAACACTGAAGCTTTCTTT.

This chain uses TRBV4-1 with TRBJ2-7; D possibly uses TRBD1 or TRBD2 (5 bases each). V gave up 3 bases and J gave up 3 bases, with 9 bases separating them. This CDR3 is 13 amino acids long. The V gene's germline CDR1 is MGHRA and CDR2 YSYEKL. This CDR3 reads CASSQGPLYEQYF. The CDR3, as DNA: TGCGCCAGCAGCCAGGGACCCCTCTACGAGCAGTACTTC.

V and J are TRBV7-6 and TRBJ2-7, with 8 nucleotides matching TRBD2. Germline trimming cut 4 bases from V and 6 bases from J; bases unmatched to any gene: 5. This CDR3 contains 13 residues. Per germline, CDR1 SGHVS and CDR2 FNYEAQ. The chain's CDR3 is CASSSGGEVEQYF. CDR3 sequence (DNA): TGTGCCAGCAGCTCGGGGGGGGAGGTCGAGCAGTACTTC.